The present entry profiles one T cell receptor beta chain with its context. The antigen remains unidentified. Sample-barcoded 5' priming and a J-beta primer mix drove a second PCR of roughly 6 to 12 cycles. A tag from a template-switch adaptor with 12 random nucleotides marked each cDNA molecule. Sequencing yielded, for each sample, at least 3 million paired-end reads carrying CDR3. TCRdb re-called the 5' RACE reads with MiXCR, one entry per CDR3 protein. Here the sample spans around 1,100,000 distinct CDR3 sequences, roughly two fifths being singletons. The data were taken from a study of blood T cells in healthy people across ages. Study-wide findings and caveats: Per-million-T-cell TCR beta diversity fell roughly linearly with age.

The germline V and J ends were trimmed by 1 base and 0 bases, with 9 bases remaining between them. The CDR3 extends over 15 amino acids. Germline V gene sequence: CDR1 MDHEN, CDR2 SYDVKM. The clonotype comes from a man between 18 and 29 years old in good health. This chain connects TRBV28 to TRBJ1-2; D gene unclear. The sequencing input was blood. The DNA of the CDR3 is TGTGCCAGCAGTTTATCACAACCTCCTAACTATGGCTACACCTTC. Translating gives CASSLSQPPNYGYTF.